This T cell receptor (beta chain) was captured in a study of blood T cell repertoires in COVID-19. Turning to the study itself: Some COVID-19 samples were acute and others convalescent; all came from the United States, Italy and Spain. PBMCs, B-cell-depleted T cells, or T cells were the source of the cDNA or gDNA that made up the material.

Per the study methods: From reference gene primer amplification, estimates of nucleated cell counts were derived. Measured with immunoSEQ multiplex PCR; TCRdb has only the in-frame clones, and not every one. V and J calls plus clone size are reproduced from that table; the DNA served to infer D and trimming. The sample has under 170,000 clones, about 90% seen once. This sequence was found in an older woman with active or convalescent COVID-19. Input material: peripheral blood.

CDR3 coding DNA: TGTGCCAGTAGTACGGGACTGCGCTCTGGAAACACCATATATTTT. Translating gives CASSTGLRSGNTIYF. The J gene is TRBJ1-3, the V gene TRBV19; possibly TRBD1 for D (5 bases). The V end was cut by 4 bases, the J end by 0 bases, with 10 bases between. The CDR3 loop spans 15 amino acids. Germline values: CDR1 LNHDA, CDR2 SQIVND (reference sequence). The variable domain in full, with the rest retrieved from reference TRBV19 and TRBJ1-3, is DGGITQSPKYLFRKEGQNVTLSCEQNLNHDAMYWYRQDPGQGLRLIYYSQIVNDFQKGDIAEGYSVSREKKESFPLTVTSAQKNPTAFYLCASSTGLRSGNTIYFGEGSWLTVV.